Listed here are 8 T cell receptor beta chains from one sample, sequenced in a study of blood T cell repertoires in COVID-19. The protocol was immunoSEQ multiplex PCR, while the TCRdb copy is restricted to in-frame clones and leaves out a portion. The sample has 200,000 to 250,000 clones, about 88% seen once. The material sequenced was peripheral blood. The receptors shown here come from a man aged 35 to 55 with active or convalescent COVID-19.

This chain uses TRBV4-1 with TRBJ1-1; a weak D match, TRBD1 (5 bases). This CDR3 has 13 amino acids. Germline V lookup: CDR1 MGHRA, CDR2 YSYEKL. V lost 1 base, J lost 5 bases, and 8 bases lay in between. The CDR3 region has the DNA TGCGCCAGCAGCCAAGTTCGGGGGACTGAAGCTTTCTTT. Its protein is CASSQVRGTEAFF.

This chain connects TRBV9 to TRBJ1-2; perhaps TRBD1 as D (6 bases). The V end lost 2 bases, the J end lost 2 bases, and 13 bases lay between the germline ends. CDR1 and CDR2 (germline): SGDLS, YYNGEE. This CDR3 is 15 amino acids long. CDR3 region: CASSVDRRHNYGYTF. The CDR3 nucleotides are TGTGCCAGCAGCGTCGACAGGAGACACAACTATGGCTACACCTTC.

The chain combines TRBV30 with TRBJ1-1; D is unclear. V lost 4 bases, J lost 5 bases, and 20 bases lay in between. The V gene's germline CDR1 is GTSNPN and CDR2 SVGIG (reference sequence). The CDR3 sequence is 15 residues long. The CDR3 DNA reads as TGTGCCTGGACCCATGTAATACCATCGGGTACTGAAGCTTTCTTT. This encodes CAWTHVIPSGTEAFF. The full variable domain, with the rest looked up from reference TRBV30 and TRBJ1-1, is SQTIHQWPATLVQPVGSPLSLECTVEGTSNPNLYWYRQAAGRGLQLLFYSVGIGQISSEVPQNLSASRPQDRQFILSSKKLLLSDSGFYLCAWTHVIPSGTEAFFGQGTRLTVV.

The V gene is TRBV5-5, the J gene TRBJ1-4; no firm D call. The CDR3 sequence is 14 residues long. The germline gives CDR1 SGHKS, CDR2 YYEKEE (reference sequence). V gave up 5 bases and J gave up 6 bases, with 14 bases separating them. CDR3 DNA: TGTGCCAGCAGGGGGAGAGGGTATGATGAAAAACTGTTTTTT. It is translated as CASRGRGYDEKLFF.

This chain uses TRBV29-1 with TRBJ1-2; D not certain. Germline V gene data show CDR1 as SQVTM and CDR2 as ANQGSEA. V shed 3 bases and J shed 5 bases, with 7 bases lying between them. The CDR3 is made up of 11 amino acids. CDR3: CSVDLLYGYTF. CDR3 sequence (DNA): TGCAGCGTTGATCTCCTTTATGGCTACACCTTC.

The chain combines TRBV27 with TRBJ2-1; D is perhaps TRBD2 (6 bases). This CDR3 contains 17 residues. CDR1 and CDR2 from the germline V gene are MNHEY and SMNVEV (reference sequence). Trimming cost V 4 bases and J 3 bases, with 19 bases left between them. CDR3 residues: CASSSAGNPQIYNEQFF. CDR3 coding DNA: TGTGCCAGCAGTTCGGCGGGGAACCCCCAAATCTACAATGAGCAGTTCTTC.

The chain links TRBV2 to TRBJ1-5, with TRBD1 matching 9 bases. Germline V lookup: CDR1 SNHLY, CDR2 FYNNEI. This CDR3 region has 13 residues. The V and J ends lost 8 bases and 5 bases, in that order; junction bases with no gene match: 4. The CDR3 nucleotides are TGTGCCAGCGCGGGACAGGGAGATCAGCCCCAGCATTTT. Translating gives CASAGQGDQPQHF.

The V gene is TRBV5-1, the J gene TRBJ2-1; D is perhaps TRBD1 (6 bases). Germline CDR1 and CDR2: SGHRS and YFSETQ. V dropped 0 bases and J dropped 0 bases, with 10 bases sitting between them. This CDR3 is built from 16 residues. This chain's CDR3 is CASSLDRASSYNEQFF. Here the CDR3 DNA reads TGCGCCAGCAGCTTGGACAGGGCCAGCTCCTACAATGAGCAGTTCTTC.